The 5 T cell receptor beta chains reported below all come from one sample, sequenced in a study of early T cells in non-severe SARS-CoV-2 infection. TCRdb re-called the 5' RACE reads with MiXCR, one entry per CDR3 protein. The sample carries roughly 49,000 distinct CDR3 sequences, less than 4.5% recorded once. What was sequenced was whole blood. These receptors were collected from an adult who was a healthcare worker with PCR-confirmed SARS-CoV-2 infection or an uninfected control (not recorded which).

This clonotype was detected many times. The chain combines TRBV9 with TRBJ2-3; TRBD2 is a possible D gene (5 bases). Per the germline V gene, CDR1 is SGDLS and CDR2 is YYNGEE. The CDR3 sequence is 15 residues long. The germline V and J ends were trimmed by 0 bases and 1 base, with 9 bases remaining between them. The CDR3 DNA is TGTGCCAGCAGCGTAGGCGGGCCCCGCACAGATACGCAGTATTTT. Its translation is CASSVGGPRTDTQYF.

This clonotype was observed many times. The chain couples TRBV4-1 to TRBJ1-5; possibly TRBD1 for D (5 bases). Per the germline V gene, CDR1 is MGHRA and CDR2 is YSYEKL. The V end lost 1 base, the J end lost 4 bases, and 11 bases lay between the germline ends. The CDR3 runs 15 residues. The chain's CDR3 is CASSQAWQGNQPQHF. The CDR3 region has the DNA TGCGCCAGCAGCCAAGCGTGGCAGGGTAATCAGCCCCAGCATTTT.

At least ten counts were recorded for this clonotype. This chain uses TRBV29-1 with TRBJ2-1; the D is unclear. The CDR3 sequence is 10 residues long. Trimming removed 7 bases at V and 7 bases at J, with 8 bases between. Germline CDR1 SQVTM, CDR2 ANQGSEA. The CDR3 nucleotides are TGCAGCGCCCTTAAGAATGAGCAGTTCTTC. It yields the protein CSALKNEQFF.

This clonotype was counted many times. The J gene is TRBJ2-3, the V gene TRBV10-3, with D uncertain. The ends were cut back, 10 bases at V and 0 bases at J, with 14 bases in the middle. Germline V lookup: CDR1 ENHRY, CDR2 SYGVKD. The CDR3 consists of 14 residues. The CDR3 sequence: CATTKRQSTDTQYF. The CDR3 DNA is TGTGCCACCACAAAACGACAAAGCACAGATACGCAGTATTTT.

At least ten counts were recorded for this clonotype. V and J are TRBV20-1 and TRBJ2-7, with a weak D call TRBD1 (6 bases). The CDR3 loop spans 15 amino acids. The ends were cut back, 4 bases at V and 0 bases at J, with 16 bases in the middle. Germline loops: CDR1 DFQATT, CDR2 SNEGSKA (reference sequence). In DNA, the CDR3 is TGCAGTGCTACCTCAGGGGACAAATCCTCCTACGAGCAGTACTTC. This gives the protein CSATSGDKSSYEQYF.